A single sample gave rise to the 2 T cell receptor beta chains below, sequenced in a study of T cell responses to AZD1222 COVID-19 vaccine. The assay was immunoSEQ multiplex PCR, and TCRdb's table has in-frame clones only and misses some. The sample yields tens of thousands of clones, less than 90% seen once. The material was peripheral blood, obtained on day 0 of AZD1222 vaccination. The source is an adult in good health.

With respect to this clone: This CDR3 is also generated by other DNA sequences in the sample. The genes are TRBV5-1 and TRBJ1-1; no clear D gene. The CDR3 runs 12 residues. V dropped 0 bases and J dropped 5 bases, with 5 bases sitting between them. CDR1 is SGHRS, CDR2 YFSETQ, per germline. The CDR3 loop reads CASSLEGTEAFF. CDR3 sequence (DNA): TGCGCCAGCAGCTTGGAAGGGACTGAAGCTTTCTTT.

V is TRBV29-1 and J is TRBJ1-1; D ambiguous. Trimming cost V 6 bases and J 0 bases, with 17 bases left between them. This CDR3 has 15 residues. Germline CDR1 SQVTM, CDR2 ANQGSEA. The CDR3 DNA reads as TGCAGCGTCAAGAAAGCCGGGCCCGTGAACACTGAAGCTTTCTTT. Residues: CSVKKAGPVNTEAFF.